This TCR beta chain stems from a study of blood T cell repertoires in COVID-19. At the level of the study: Researchers got acute and convalescent COVID-19 samples from the United States, Italy and Spain. Sources were T cells, B-cell-depleted T cells, or PBMCs; the material itself was cDNA or gDNA.

The V gene's germline CDR1 is SGHKS and CDR2 YYEKEE (reference sequence). Trimming pared 0 bases from V and 13 bases from J, leaving 14 bases between. This CDR3 contains 12 residues. Original data processing: For nucleated cells, counts were estimated from reference gene primer amplification. Method: immunoSEQ multiplex PCR; TCRdb's copy keeps in-frame clones and lacks some. That table supplies the V and J calls and clone size; D and trimming were determined from the DNA. The sample holds a few hundred thousand clones; 75% to 85% are singletons and the top ten take 2.4%. Seattle-derived patients entered the study during active infection and were followed longitudinally.

This TCR was sampled from a woman aged 70-85 years with COVID-19, enrolled during active disease. The chain combines TRBV5-5 with TRBJ2-7; D remains ambiguous. Sequenced: peripheral blood. CDR3 region: CASSLDTPLLYF. CDR3 DNA: TGTGCCAGCAGCTTGGACACCCCTTTGCTCTACTTC.